The rows below give T cell receptor beta chains drawn from one sample of a study of identical twins. MiXCR was run by TCRdb on the 5' RACE reads, yielding one entry per CDR3 protein. The sample lists a few hundred thousand distinct CDR3 sequences; about 18% were seen once. Sequencing was carried out using naive T cells sorted from blood. The receptors derive from a man aged 50-59 years in good health. Each CDR3 is given with its conserved first and last residue.

V gene	J gene	CDR3 protein
TRBV30	TRBJ2-2	CAWNRALYGSVDTGELFF
TRBV4-3	TRBJ2-7	CASSRATGKGYEQYF
TRBV29-1	TRBJ2-5	CSKLGETQYF
TRBV20-1	TRBJ2-3	CSARDRLAGVDTQYF
TRBV5-1	TRBJ2-7	CASSLVASGRAYEQYF
TRBV5-1	TRBJ1-2	CASSLAGRAGYGYTF
TRBV5-1	TRBJ2-3	CASSLAWASTQYF
TRBV6-2/TRBV6-3	TRBJ2-3	CASRISGGAGDTQYF
TRBV18	TRBJ2-7	CASSPPISSVSEQYF
TRBV27	TRBJ1-1	CASSLDIVTEAFF
TRBV24-1	TRBJ1-1	CATSNGRETEAFF
TRBV6-5	TRBJ1-5	CASSYSRGGQPQHF
TRBV10-3	TRBJ2-1	CAISRDSQGEQFF
TRBV9	TRBJ2-7	CASSVGQASTYEQYF
TRBV12-3/TRBV12-4	TRBJ1-6	CASSVGDNSPLHF
TRBV21-1	TRBJ1-5	CASSRGGDDQPQHF
TRBV29-1	TRBJ2-3	CSVEGTRVADTQYF
TRBV20-1	TRBJ2-7	CSARPTTGFSYEQYF
TRBV7-2	TRBJ2-4	CASSRPEGGNIQYF
TRBV20-1	TRBJ2-3	CSARARDQIRPDTQYF
TRBV12-3/TRBV12-4	TRBJ2-5	CASSLSSGGAFRRETQYF
TRBV20-1	TRBJ1-5	CSARGQVGQPQHF
TRBV25-1	TRBJ2-1	CASSEWAGSYNEQFF
TRBV20-1	TRBJ2-3	CSASGTLSNIPDTQYF
TRBV10-3	TRBJ1-2	CAISETNSPNYGYTF
TRBV12-3/TRBV12-4	TRBJ1-1	CASKSGWENTEAFF
TRBV19	TRBJ2-1	CASSDIGNEQFF
TRBV30	TRBJ2-7	CAWSYRPVDEQYF
TRBV15	TRBJ1-5	CATSRDPGNQPQHF
TRBV20-1	TRBJ2-7	CSAPTSYEQYF
TRBV6-1	TRBJ2-1	CAGGLAHYNEQFF
TRBV5-1	TRBJ2-2	CATRDTPKGAGELFF
TRBV7-9	TRBJ1-5	CASSFGHSGGNQPQHF
TRBV7-9	TRBJ1-5	CASSLTRNQPQHF
TRBV7-2	TRBJ1-2	CASSLENWRGREGYTF
TRBV20-1	TRBJ1-2	CSAAPNNYGYTF
TRBV5-1	TRBJ1-3	CASSSTSGNTIYF
TRBV20-1	TRBJ2-3	CSARDWTSGGVHGRGGQYF
TRBV7-6	TRBJ1-2	CASSLVFADYYGYTF
TRBV19	TRBJ1-6	CASSIEQGSGPLHF
TRBV18	TRBJ2-7	CASSKGTGGFYEQYF
TRBV10-3	TRBJ2-2	CATRSGGKTGELFF
TRBV7-2	TRBJ2-1	CASSLAFGSRYEQFF
TRBV5-1	TRBJ2-2	CASSLGTTSGVGELFF
TRBV7-2	TRBJ2-1	CASSLVASGSYNEQFF
TRBV12-3/TRBV12-4	TRBJ1-2	CASKAIPGGGAYGYTF
TRBV4-1	TRBJ2-2	CASSQGGESGELFF
TRBV30	TRBJ2-3	CAWNGGGPDTQYF
TRBV7-2	TRBJ1-1	CASSLGGQMNTEAFF
TRBV27	TRBJ2-1	CASSYSSGGRSSYNEQFF
TRBV5-1	TRBJ2-7	CASRNGTGYYEQYF
TRBV20-1	TRBJ1-4	CSAVPRGRNNEKLFF
TRBV5-6	TRBJ1-1	CASSWGQGPPEAFF
TRBV6-2/TRBV6-3	TRBJ2-7	CASSYSAQTPAYEQYF